This T cell receptor beta chain appears in the sequencing data of a study of T cell responses to AZD1222 COVID-19 vaccine. Study-level points and caveats: Repertoire samples came only from after the peak T cell response.

The CDR3 totals 12 residues. Germline CDR1 reads SNHLY; CDR2 reads FYNNEI. Trimming shortened V by 4 bases and J by 6 bases, and 4 bases separated the two germline ends. A single count supports this clone. Its antigen is not known. TCRdb's copy holds only in-frame clones and misses some; the assay was immunoSEQ multiplex PCR. The data hold about 130,000 clones, with 75% to 90% observed a single time. The source was peripheral blood, collected on day 0 of AZD1222 vaccination. This TCR was sampled from an adult in good health. The chain couples TRBV2 to TRBJ1-6; D ambiguous. CDR3 DNA: TGTGCCAGCAGTGGCGGTAATTCACCCCTCCACTTT. Its translation is CASSGGNSPLHF.